The 7 T cell receptor beta chains given below trace back to one sample, sequenced in a study of cytomegalovirus exposure and HLA in healthy donors. The PCR contained 60 Vbeta and 13 Jbeta primers. Profiling relied on immunoSEQ multiplex PCR, and the TCRdb table lists in-frame clones only, not all of them. The sample yields 150,000 to 200,000 clones, just under 80% seen once. Sequenced input: PBMCs. The receptors derive from a woman aged 25 to 39 in good health and CMV-seropositive.

CDR3 nucleotide sequence: TGCAGCGCTATGGAGGGTTTCTACGAGCAGTACTTC. Translated: CSAMEGFYEQYF. This sequence joins TRBV29-1 and TRBJ2-7, with D maybe TRBD2 (6 bases). Trimming shortened V by 7 bases and J by 3 bases, and 13 bases separated the two germline ends. This CDR3 has 12 residues. CDR1 and CDR2 from the germline V gene are SQVTM and ANQGSEA.

The chain combines TRBV19 with TRBJ2-7; 10 bases are a match to TRBD2. V dropped 5 bases and J dropped 2; count of bases not matched to a gene: 6. This CDR3 region has 15 residues. Germline V CDR1 and CDR2: LNHDA, SQIVND (reference sequence). This chain's CDR3 is CASSAKTSGPYEQYF. The CDR3 DNA is TGTGCCAGTAGTGCTAAGACTAGCGGGCCCTACGAGCAGTACTTC. The full variable domain, with the rest looked up from reference TRBV19 and TRBJ2-7, is DGGITQSPKYLFRKEGQNVTLSCEQNLNHDAMYWYRQDPGQGLRLIYYSQIVNDFQKGDIAEGYSVSREKKESFPLTVTSAQKNPTAFYLCASSAKTSGPYEQYFGPGTRLTVT.

This chain links TRBV19 with TRBJ2-7, with D maybe TRBD1 (6 bases). Trimming took off 10 bases at V and 2 bases at J, with 18 bases between the two ends. The CDR3 covers 14 residues. Germline CDR1 is LNHDA and CDR2 is SQIVND (reference sequence). The CDR3 is CATQAGDATYEQYF. The CDR3 nucleotides are TGTGCCACCCAAGCAGGGGATGCTACCTACGAGCAGTACTTC. Based on the CDR3 plus reference TRBV19 and TRBJ2-7, the full variable domain is DGGITQSPKYLFRKEGQNVTLSCEQNLNHDAMYWYRQDPGQGLRLIYYSQIVNDFQKGDIAEGYSVSREKKESFPLTVTSAQKNPTAFYLCATQAGDATYEQYFGPGTRLTVT.

The V and J genes are TRBV5-1 and TRBJ1-2; D not certain. V was trimmed by 4 bases and J by 4 bases, leaving 14 bases between them. Germline V gene lookup returns CDR1 SGHRS and CDR2 YFSETQ. This CDR3 comprises 14 residues. CDR3 nucleotides: TGCGCCAGCAGCGAGCCGGGTCGGAGCTATGGCTACACCTTC. Encoded protein: CASSEPGRSYGYTF.

The chain carries TRBV13 and TRBJ2-5; 8 nucleotides agree with TRBD2. Germline V gene data show CDR1 as PRHDT and CDR2 as FYEKMQ (reference sequence). V shed 4 bases, J shed 1 base, and the junction held 8 bases outside the gene matches. This CDR3 spans 16 amino acids. CDR3 DNA sequence: TGTGCCAGCAGCTCTAGGGTCGCGGGGGGCCAAGAGACCCAGTACTTC. It translates to CASSSRVAGGQETQYF.

V and J are TRBV2 and TRBJ2-7; a possible D gene is TRBD1 (6 bases). Between the trimmed V and J ends, which lost 6 bases and 5 bases, there was a span of 11 bases. The CDR3 runs to 12 residues. Germline loops: CDR1 SNHLY, CDR2 FYNNEI. This chain's CDR3 is CASRPEGDEQYF. In nucleotides, the CDR3 is TGTGCCAGCAGACCCGAGGGGGACGAGCAGTACTTC. The full variable domain, its missing parts supplied by reference TRBV2 and TRBJ2-7, is EPEVTQTPSHQVTQMGQEVILRCVPISNHLYFYWYRQILGQKVEFLVSFYNNEISEKSEIFDDQFSVERPDGSNFTLKIRSTKLEDSAMYFCASRPEGDEQYFGPGTRLTVT.

The chain recombines TRBV10-1 with TRBJ2-7; 9 nucleotides line up with TRBD1. This CDR3 is built from 16 residues. Germline CDR1 WNHNN, CDR2 SYGVQD (reference sequence). With V trimmed by 2 bases and J by 1 base, 6 bases remained unmatched. CDR3 loop: CASSEPRTGESYEQYF. The CDR3 nucleotides read TGCGCCAGCAGTGAGCCCAGGACAGGGGAATCCTACGAGCAGTACTTC.